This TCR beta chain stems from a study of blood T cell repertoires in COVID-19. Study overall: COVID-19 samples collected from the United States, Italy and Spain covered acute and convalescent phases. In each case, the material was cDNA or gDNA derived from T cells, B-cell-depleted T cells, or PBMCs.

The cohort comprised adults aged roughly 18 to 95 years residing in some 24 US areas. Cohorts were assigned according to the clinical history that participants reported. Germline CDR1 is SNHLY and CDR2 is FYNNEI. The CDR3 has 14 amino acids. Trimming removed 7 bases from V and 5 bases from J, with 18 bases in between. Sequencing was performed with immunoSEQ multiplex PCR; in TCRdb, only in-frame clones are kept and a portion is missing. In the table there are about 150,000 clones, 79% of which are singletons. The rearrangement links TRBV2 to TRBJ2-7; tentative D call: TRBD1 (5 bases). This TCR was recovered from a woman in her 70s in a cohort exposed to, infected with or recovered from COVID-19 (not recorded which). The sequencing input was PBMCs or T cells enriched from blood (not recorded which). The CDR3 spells CASTTSQGVHEQYF. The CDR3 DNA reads TGTGCCAGCACTACCTCCCAGGGTGTACACGAGCAGTACTTC.